The 25 T cell receptor beta chains presented below share a single source sample, sequenced in a study of blood T cell repertoires in COVID-19. Only in-frame clones appear in the TCRdb table, and some are missing; sequencing was by immunoSEQ multiplex PCR. The table includes roughly 210,000 clones, around 80% detected once. The sequenced material came from peripheral blood. Receptor source: a woman older than 75 with COVID-19, enrolled during active disease.

The chain links TRBV7-8 to TRBJ2-7, with D unresolved. The germline gives CDR1 SGHVS, CDR2 FQNEAQ. This CDR3 spans 16 amino acids. Trimming took 5 bases from V and 4 from J, leaving 21 bases between them. The CDR3 spells CASSRDPTMASYEQYF. CDR3 sequence (DNA): TGTGCCAGCAGCCGAGACCCCACGATGGCCTCGTACGAGCAGTACTTC.

This chain connects TRBV28 to TRBJ1-5; 8 bases line up with TRBD1. Germline lookup yields CDR1 MDHEN and CDR2 SYDVKM. This CDR3 contains 15 residues. V was clipped by 2 bases and J by 6 bases; unmatched bases: 6. The CDR3 DNA is TGTGCCAGCAGTTTACGGCAGGGGGCCTTTCAGCCCCAGCATTTT. It translates to CASSLRQGAFQPQHF.

The J gene is TRBJ1-1, the V gene TRBV19; 7 nucleotides match TRBD1. V lost 5 bases, J lost 2 bases, and 11 bases stayed unmatched. Per the germline V gene, CDR1 is LNHDA and CDR2 is SQIVND (reference sequence). This CDR3 has 16 residues. In nucleotides, the CDR3 is TGTGCCAGTAGTTCTGCCAAGGGGGCGGGAAACACTGAAGCTTTCTTT. This codes for CASSSAKGAGNTEAFF. The full variable domain, in which reference TRBV19 and TRBJ1-1 provide the parts outside the CDR3, is DGGITQSPKYLFRKEGQNVTLSCEQNLNHDAMYWYRQDPGQGLRLIYYSQIVNDFQKGDIAEGYSVSREKKESFPLTVTSAQKNPTAFYLCASSSAKGAGNTEAFFGQGTRLTVV.

This rearrangement joins TRBV18 to TRBJ1-2; D is ambiguous. The CDR3 length is 14 residues. Germline lookup yields CDR1 KGHSH and CDR2 LQKENI. The V and J ends lost 1 base and 0 bases respectively, with 6 bases between them. The CDR3: CASSPQSTNYGYTF. Written as DNA, the CDR3 is TGTGCCAGCTCACCACAGAGTACTAACTATGGCTACACCTTC.

The J gene is TRBJ1-2, the V gene TRBV28; TRBD1 agrees at 9 bases. The CDR3 extends over 15 amino acids. V trimming: 1 base; J trimming: 2 bases; junction bases outside the gene matches: 2. CDR1 is MDHEN, CDR2 SYDVKM, per germline. The CDR3 loop reads CASSLSGQGNYGYTF. The CDR3 bases are TGTGCCAGCAGTTTATCAGGACAGGGGAACTATGGCTACACCTTC.

The rearrangement links TRBV7-9 to TRBJ2-5; 14 nucleotides align to TRBD2. Per germline, CDR1 SEHNR and CDR2 FQNEAQ (reference sequence). The CDR3 is 16 residues long. V lost 1 base and J lost 4; bases outside the gene matches: 2. The CDR3 here is CASSLGLAGGPETQYF. Here the CDR3 DNA reads TGTGCCAGCAGCTTAGGACTAGCGGGGGGGCCAGAGACCCAGTACTTC.

The chain is built from TRBV4-2 and TRBJ1-2; D is undetermined. The CDR3 length is 12 residues. Trimming removed 5 bases at V and 6 bases at J, with 10 bases between. Germline assignment: CDR1 LGHNA and CDR2 YNFKEQ. CDR3 sequence (DNA): TGTGCCAGCAGCTACTGGACTGATGGCTACACCTTC. Its protein product is CASSYWTDGYTF.

V and J are TRBV21-1 and TRBJ1-2; the D call of TRBD1 is as the table states it, not checked on the DNA. TRBV21-1 represents a pseudogene. The CDR3 runs to 16 residues. The DNA for the CDR3 is TGTGCCAGCAGCGAGTCCCGGGACAGGGGAGGCTATGGCTACACCTTC. Translated, it gives CASSESRDRGGYGYTF.

The chain has TRBV9 and TRBJ2-7; D is perhaps TRBD1 (5 bases). The CDR3 consists of 15 residues. Trimming removed 0 bases at V and 3 bases at J, with 13 bases between. Germline CDR1 SGDLS, CDR2 YYNGEE. The CDR3 reads CASSVDWGPLYEQYF. The DNA of the CDR3 is TGTGCCAGCAGCGTAGATTGGGGCCCCCTCTACGAGCAGTACTTC.

V is TRBV28 and J is TRBJ2-4; 9 bases fit TRBD1. Germline CDR1 reads MDHEN; CDR2 reads SYDVKM. Trimming removed 5 bases from V and 3 bases from J; junction bases left unmatched: 5. The CDR3 is 15 amino acids. The CDR3 DNA sequence: TGTGCCAGCAGTACAGGGGGCGCGGGCAAAAACATTCAGTACTTC. It yields the protein CASSTGGAGKNIQYF.

The CDR3 loop is CASSSSAPGMDSPLHF. The CDR3, as DNA: TGTGCCAGCAGTTCATCAGCCCCGGGGATGGATTCACCCCTCCACTTT. J is TRBJ1-6 and V is TRBV7-8; D gene unclear. Trimming shortened V by 6 bases and J by 8 bases, and 20 bases separated the two germline ends. The CDR3 loop spans 16 amino acids. Per germline, CDR1 SGHVS and CDR2 FQNEAQ. Together with reference TRBV7-8 and TRBJ1-6, the CDR3 gives the full variable domain: GAGVSQSPRYKVAKRGQDVALRCDPISGHVSLFWYQQALGQGPEFLTYFQNEAQLDKSGLPSDRFFAERPEGSVSTLKIQRTQQEDSAVYLCASSSSAPGMDSPLHFGNGTRLTVT.

The chain carries TRBV5-4 and TRBJ2-1; TRBD2 matches at 13 bases. CDR1 and CDR2 (germline): SGHNT, YYREEE (reference sequence). The junction had 5 bases not matched to a gene; V was cut back by 0 bases and J by 8 bases. CDR3 size: 16 residues. The DNA for the CDR3 is TGTGCCAGCAGCTTGGGGACTAGCGGGGGAGTTTATGAGCAGTTCTTC. It translates to CASSLGTSGGVYEQFF.

CDR3 in amino acids: CASSRDRNQPQHF. CDR3 nucleotides: TGTGCCAGCAGCCGGGACAGGAATCAGCCCCAGCATTTT. The rearrangement links TRBV2 to TRBJ1-5, with TRBD1 matching 8 bases. The CDR3 extends over 13 amino acids. V dropped 6 bases and J dropped 4; count of bases not matched to a gene: 2. Germline lookup yields CDR1 SNHLY and CDR2 FYNNEI.

The chain employs TRBV7-2 and TRBJ2-7; 14 positions agree with TRBD2. The CDR3 is made up of 15 amino acids. V lost 5 bases and J lost 1; bases outside the gene matches: 1. Germline assignment: CDR1 SGHTA and CDR2 FQGNSA. The CDR3 region has the DNA TGTGCCAGCAGCCGGACTAGCGGGGGGTCCTACGAGCAGTACTTC. This sequence encodes CASSRTSGGSYEQYF.

The rearrangement joins TRBV19 to TRBJ2-5, with 10 bases that match TRBD2. Germline CDR1 LNHDA, CDR2 SQIVND (reference sequence). The V gene end was trimmed by 6 bases and the J gene end by 1 base; junction bases not matched to a gene: 14. The CDR3 is 18 amino acids. The CDR3: CASRRRTSGGGAQETQYF. The CDR3 nucleotides are TGTGCCAGTAGGCGGCGGACTAGCGGAGGGGGGGCCCAAGAGACCCAGTACTTC.

The J gene is TRBJ2-2, the V gene TRBV4-1, with a possible D match to TRBD1 (5 bases). CDR1 is MGHRA and CDR2 is YSYEKL in the germline V gene. The CDR3 totals 15 residues. V dropped 2 bases and J dropped 6 bases, with 13 bases sitting between them. DNA for the CDR3: TGCGCCAGCAGCCAAACCTTAGACAGCCCCGGGGAGCTGTTTTTT. This sequence encodes CASSQTLDSPGELFF.

The chain uses TRBV3-1 (or the pseudogene TRBV3-2) and TRBJ2-7; 11 bases agree with TRBD1. CDR3 length equals 14 residues. With 8 bases clipped from V and 2 bases from J, the junction kept 5 bases outside the gene matches. The germline CDR1 and CDR2 sequences are LGHDT and YNNKEL (reference sequence). CDR3 DNA sequence: TGTGCCAGCCGGGCGGGACAGGGGGCCTACGAGCAGTACTTC. Amino acids: CASRAGQGAYEQYF.

V and J are TRBV7-9 and TRBJ2-2, with D hard to call. Trimming pared 2 bases from V and 1 base from J, leaving 5 bases between. There are 14 residues in the CDR3. The germline V gene encodes CDR1 SEHNR and CDR2 FQNEAQ (reference sequence). CDR3: CASSLQVNTGELFF. The CDR3 DNA is TGTGCCAGCAGCTTACAGGTGAACACCGGGGAGCTGTTTTTT.

V gene TRBV5-1 combines with J gene TRBJ2-7; D perhaps matches TRBD1 (5 bases). V lost 3 bases and J 7 bases, leaving 17 bases between the germline ends. There are 14 residues in the CDR3. CDR1 and CDR2 (germline): SGHRS, YFSETQ. The CDR3 DNA follows: TGCGCCAGCAGCTCTGACGGGCAGAAGGGGGAGCAGTACTTC. Encoded protein: CASSSDGQKGEQYF.

This chain uses TRBV5-3 with TRBJ1-6, with 7 bases that match TRBD1. TRBV5-3 is known as an ORF, though its function is uncertain. The V segment lost 4 bases and the J segment 0 bases; nucleotides outside the gene matches: 13. The CDR3 is 19 amino acids. CDR3 protein: CARSDRDGLRGSYNSPLHF. The CDR3 DNA follows: TGTGCCAGAAGCGACAGGGACGGGTTACGGGGCTCCTATAATTCACCCCTCCACTTT.

The chain combines TRBV4-1 with TRBJ1-2; 11 bases match TRBD1. Unmatched junction bases numbered 6, after V lost 4 bases and J lost 5 bases. Germline CDR1 and CDR2: MGHRA and YSYEKL. The CDR3 is 15 amino acids. The CDR3, as DNA: TGCGCCAGCAGCCCTGGACAGGGGGCTGTATATGGCTACACCTTC. Protein sequence: CASSPGQGAVYGYTF.

This chain connects TRBV10-2 to TRBJ1-2; no definite D call. Germline-derived CDR1 and CDR2 are WSHSY and SAAADI. CDR3 length: 14 amino acids. Deletions cut 7 bases from V and 8 bases from J, with 20 bases between. The CDR3 loop is CASTTSPPSQGYTF. For the CDR3, the DNA is TGCGCCAGCACCACTAGCCCCCCGAGTCAAGGCTACACCTTC.

The chain has TRBV19 and TRBJ1-1, with a tentative D call TRBD1 (5 bases). Germline-derived CDR1 and CDR2 are LNHDA and SQIVND (reference sequence). This CDR3 region has 17 residues. V lost 2 bases, J lost 5 bases, and 21 bases lay in between. This CDR3 reads CASSIKSPPGWITEAFF. The CDR3 DNA reads TGTGCCAGTAGTATAAAATCCCCGCCAGGGTGGATTACTGAAGCTTTCTTT.

The chain has TRBV20-1 and TRBJ2-7; D is uncertain. The CDR3 sequence is 10 residues long. Per germline, CDR1 DFQATT and CDR2 SNEGSKA (reference sequence). The V end was cut by 6 bases, the J end by 4 bases, with 7 bases between. DNA for the CDR3: TGCAGTGCCACTCTTTACGAGCAGTACTTC. As protein: CSATLYEQYF.

The chain employs TRBV28 and TRBJ1-1; perhaps TRBD1 as D (5 bases). Germline lookup yields CDR1 MDHEN and CDR2 SYDVKM. The CDR3 runs 13 residues. V was clipped by 3 bases and J by 6 bases, with 11 bases between them. In DNA, the CDR3 is TGTGCCAGCAGTTTTCCAGGGAGGGCTGAAGCTTTCTTT. This encodes CASSFPGRAEAFF.